This paragraph reports one T cell receptor beta chain. This specimen belongs to a study of PD-L1 blockade in urothelial cancer. Each patient supplied 1 to 8 pretreatment and on-treatment samples. Trimming removed 2 bases from V and 6 bases from J, with 13 bases in between. The CDR3 is 13 amino acids. Germline-derived CDR1 and CDR2 are GTSNPN and SVGIG (reference sequence). Libraries were prepared by immunoSEQ multiplex PCR; TCRdb keeps only in-frame clonotypes and omits some of them. The sample has fewer than 55,000 clones; roughly four fifths are singletons. The J gene is TRBJ1-2, the V gene TRBV30; tentative D call: TRBD1 (5 bases). The clonotype was recovered from a man between 65 and 85 years old with urothelial cancer. Material: PBMCs, obtained around atezolizumab (anti-PD-L1) treatment. This chain's CDR3 is CAWSRGFQDGYTF. The DNA of the CDR3 is TGTGCCTGGAGTCGGGGGTTCCAGGATGGCTACACCTTC.